Below are 16 T cell receptor beta chains sequenced from a single sample in a study of cytomegalovirus exposure and HLA in healthy donors (dated 2017 in TCRdb). Receptor libraries were prepared by the immunoSEQ multiplex PCR assay. For the multiplex PCR, a mixture combining 60 forward primers for TCR Vbeta segments and 13 reverse primers for TCR Jbeta segments was used. Here the immuneACCESS table is served through TCRdb, limited to in-frame sequences with V and J called. Missing clones are a known gap in these copies; in checked studies unresolved V genes cover under half, and the rest lacks a known reason. This sample has under 150,000 clones in its table, and approximately 89% of those were observed once. The ten largest clones capture approximately 6.7% of the sample. Sequencing used PBMCs. These receptors originate from a woman aged 25 to 39 in good health and CMV-seropositive.

V usage is TRBV28 and J usage is TRBJ1-2; D remains unclear. CDR3 length: 14 residues. V was clipped by 7 bases and J by 3 bases, with 15 bases between them. Looked up from germline, CDR1 is MDHEN and CDR2 is SYDVKM. In DNA, the CDR3 is TGTGCCAGCATGACGGCGGGAGGGTACTATGGCTACACCTTC. Translated: CASMTAGGYYGYTF.

V is TRBV2 and J is TRBJ1-3; tentative D call: TRBD1 (6 bases). Germline CDR1 SNHLY, CDR2 FYNNEI. The V gene lost 6 bases and the J gene lost 4 bases, with 13 bases spanning the gap. CDR3 length: 14 residues. This CDR3 is CASSGGTSGNTIYF. As DNA, the CDR3 is TGTGCCAGCAGCGGGGGGACATCCGGAAACACCATATATTTT.

This rearrangement joins TRBV11-2 to TRBJ2-1; 9 nucleotides match TRBD2. V gave up 5 bases and J gave up 4 bases; unmatched junction bases: 12. This CDR3 is 17 amino acids long. CDR1 and CDR2 from the germline V gene are SGHAT and FQNNGV. The CDR3, as DNA: TGTGCCAGCAGCAAGACTCAGACTAGCGGATTGTACAATGAGCAGTTCTTC. Its protein is CASSKTQTSGLYNEQFF.

As DNA, the CDR3 is TGTGCCAGCAGAACCGACGACACCTATAATTCACCCCTCCACTTT. Protein sequence: CASRTDDTYNSPLHF. V is TRBV6-1 and J is TRBJ1-6; D is undetermined. This CDR3 spans 15 amino acids. CDR1 and CDR2 from the germline V gene are MNHNS and SASEGT. V lost 6 bases to trimming and J lost 2 bases, with 11 bases between them.

The chain links TRBV18 to TRBJ2-5; 10 positions agree with TRBD1. Germline assignment: CDR1 KGHSH and CDR2 LQKENI. The CDR3 is made up of 15 amino acids. The V segment lost 0 bases and the J segment 5 bases; nucleotides outside the gene matches: 3. CDR3 nucleotides: TGTGCCAGCTCACCACCTGGACAGGGGGGTGAGACCCAGTACTTC. Protein sequence: CASSPPGQGGETQYF. The full variable domain, completed using reference TRBV18 and TRBJ2-5, is NAGVMQNPRHLVRRRGQEARLRCSPMKGHSHVYWYRQLPEEGLKFMVYLQKENIIDESGMPKERFSAEFPKEGPSILRIQQVVRGDSAAYFCASSPPGQGGETQYFGPGTRLLVL.

The chain links TRBV28 to TRBJ1-3; a weak D match, TRBD1 (5 bases). The V and J ends lost 4 bases and 5 bases respectively, with 18 bases between them. The CDR3 has 16 residues. CDR1 is MDHEN, CDR2 SYDVKM, per germline. The CDR3 region has the DNA TGTGCCAGCAGTTCCCTCAGGGAGGGGTCGAGAAACACCATATATTTT. Protein sequence: CASSSLREGSRNTIYF.

The J gene is TRBJ2-2, the V gene TRBV29-1, with 8 positions matching TRBD1. With V trimmed by 4 bases and J by 2 bases, 6 bases remained unmatched. The V gene's germline CDR1 is SQVTM and CDR2 ANQGSEA. This CDR3 is built from 15 residues. The CDR3 protein is CSVVKGQANTGELFF. Written as DNA, the CDR3 is TGCAGCGTTGTAAAGGGACAGGCTAACACCGGGGAGCTGTTTTTT.

CDR3 in DNA: TGTGCCAGCGCGTCCCCAAACACTGAAGCTTTCTTT. Translation gives CASASPNTEAFF. J is TRBJ1-1 and V is TRBV28; D is unclear. In germline, CDR1 is MDHEN, CDR2 SYDVKM. This CDR3 spans 12 amino acids. V lost 8 bases to trimming and J lost 2 bases, with 9 bases between them.

The chain couples TRBV2 to TRBJ1-1; no firm D call. Trimming pared 6 bases from V and 1 base from J, leaving 9 bases between. Germline V CDR1 and CDR2: SNHLY, FYNNEI. The CDR3 is 13 residues long. This CDR3 reads CASSVEPNTEAFF. The CDR3 DNA is TGTGCCAGCAGCGTTGAGCCGAACACTGAAGCTTTCTTT.

The rearrangement uses TRBV19 and TRBJ2-3; 8 bases align to TRBD2. Germline-derived CDR1 and CDR2 are LNHDA and SQIVND (reference sequence). The CDR3 loop spans 14 amino acids. V trimming: 8 bases; J trimming: 0 bases; junction bases outside the gene matches: 4. The CDR3 nucleotides read TGTGCCAGTGAGCGGGGGTTAAGCACAGATACGCAGTATTTT. Translation gives CASERGLSTDTQYF.

The chain employs TRBV30 and TRBJ2-3; perhaps TRBD2 as D (6 bases). V lost 1 base and J 2 bases, leaving 10 bases between the germline ends. This CDR3 contains 14 residues. CDR1 is GTSNPN, CDR2 SVGIG, per germline (reference sequence). The CDR3 bases are TGTGCCTGGAGTGGACTAGTAACCACAGATACGCAGTATTTT. Translating gives CAWSGLVTTDTQYF.

J is TRBJ2-7 and V is TRBV6-6; D might be TRBD2 (5 bases). Deletions cut 6 bases from V and 6 bases from J, with 15 bases between. In germline, CDR1 is MNHNY, CDR2 SVGAGI (reference sequence). This CDR3 is built from 13 residues. This CDR3 reads CASSRPGGSEQYF. The CDR3 region has the DNA TGTGCCAGCAGCCGACCCGGCGGGTCCGAGCAGTACTTC.

The J gene is TRBJ1-5, the V gene TRBV27, with unresolved D. Germline-derived CDR1 and CDR2 are MNHEY and SMNVEV (reference sequence). The germline V and J ends were trimmed by 2 bases and 4 bases, with 9 bases remaining between them. The CDR3 contains 14 residues. CDR3 region: CASSLMGGNQPQHF. CDR3 coding DNA: TGTGCCAGCAGTTTAATGGGAGGGAATCAGCCCCAGCATTTT.

This chain links TRBV5-1 with TRBJ2-3, with D perhaps matching TRBD1 (6 bases). V dropped 0 bases and J dropped 5 bases, with 10 bases sitting between them. This CDR3 has 14 residues. Germline-derived CDR1 and CDR2 are SGHRS and YFSETQ. CDR3 protein: CASSLGPRGDTQYF. CDR3 sequence (DNA): TGCGCCAGCAGCTTGGGCCCCAGGGGAGATACGCAGTATTTT. Full variable domain (rest looked up from reference TRBV5-1 and TRBJ2-3): KAGVTQTPRYLIKTRGQQVTLSCSPISGHRSVSWYQQTPGQGLQFLFEYFSETQRNKGNFPGRFSGRQFSNSRSEMNVSTLELGDSALYLCASSLGPRGDTQYFGPGTRLTVL.

The chain combines TRBV28 with TRBJ2-7, with a tentative D call TRBD1 (6 bases). The CDR3 runs 14 residues. Looked up from germline, CDR1 is MDHEN and CDR2 is SYDVKM. V was clipped by 6 bases and J by 2 bases, with 14 bases between them. The CDR3 reads CASSPGTQPYEQYF. The CDR3 DNA follows: TGTGCCAGCAGCCCCGGGACACAACCCTACGAGCAGTACTTC. The full variable domain, completed using reference TRBV28 and TRBJ2-7, is DVKVTQSSRYLVKRTGEKVFLECVQDMDHENMFWYRQDPGLGLRLIYFSYDVKMKEKGDIPEGYSVSREKKERFSLILESASTNQTSMYLCASSPGTQPYEQYFGPGTRLTVT.

This chain joins TRBV5-1 and TRBJ1-1; 10 bases are a match to TRBD1. Germline CDR1 and CDR2: SGHRS and YFSETQ. This CDR3 contains 14 residues. With 0 bases clipped from V and 11 bases from J, the junction kept 7 bases outside the gene matches. CDR3 amino acids: CASSLDDRGQRAFF. The DNA for the CDR3 is TGCGCCAGCAGCTTGGATGACAGGGGGCAGAGGGCTTTCTTT.